The 2 T cell receptor beta chains in this list originate from one sample, sequenced in a study of CD8 T cells in ankylosing spondylitis (dated by TCRdb to the late 2010s). The library was obtained by 5' RACE. Instrument on record: Illumina HiSeq 2500. TCRdb reanalyzed the raw reads on its own, using fastp at Q25 for trimming and MiXCR for clone calling, and kept in-frame beta chains. Rows matching on CDR3 protein sequence are summarized as one entry with the most common DNA and genes. Counted in this sample were about 140,000 distinct CDR3 sequences; roughly 10% of them appeared once. The top ten clones comprise about 4% of the sample. The specimen sequenced was blood, either unsorted or a sorted T cell fraction (not recorded which). Receptor source: a female donor with ankylosing spondylitis or in good health (not recorded which).

This clonotype was seen many times. The gene calls are TRBV5-5 and TRBJ1-1; 9 nucleotides align to TRBD1. Looked up from germline, CDR1 is SGHKS and CDR2 is YYEKEE (reference sequence). There are 12 residues in the CDR3. Trimming at V came to 3 bases and at J to 9 bases, leaving 3 bases not matched to a gene. CDR3 bases: TGTGCCAGCAGCTCGGGACAGGGCAAAGCTTTCTTT. Its translation: CASSSGQGKAFF.

There are many counts of this clonotype. The chain couples TRBV29-1 to TRBJ2-1; TRBD2 matches 12 bases. Germline V gives CDR1 SQVTM, CDR2 ANQGSEA. The junction had 3 bases not matched to a gene; V was cut back by 6 bases and J by 6 bases. The CDR3 runs 13 residues. CDR3 protein: CSVLAGGGNEQFF. The CDR3 DNA reads as TGCAGCGTCCTAGCGGGAGGGGGCAATGAGCAGTTCTTC.